This TCR beta chain was sequenced in a study of T cells after yellow fever vaccination. Study observations and caveats: A faster peak, day 5 versus 15, was reached by the weaker secondary response.

This clonotype was recorded at least ten times. Its specificity is unknown. TCRdb re-analysed the 5' RACE reads in MiXCR, keeping a single row per CDR3 protein. Of 65,000 to 70,000 distinct CDR3 sequences in the sample, approximately 6.2% were seen once. V was clipped by 6 bases and J by 3 bases, with 20 bases between them. Germline CDR1 MGHRA, CDR2 YSYEKL. The CDR3 runs 16 residues. This sample comprised CD4+ T cells sorted from PBMCs, obtained around 15 days after the first yellow fever vaccination. The chain is built from TRBV4-1 and TRBJ1-2; D may be TRBD1 (6 bases). This TCR came from a man in his late teens or twenties who received the YFV17D yellow fever vaccine. The CDR3 spells CASRPNSGTLYYGYTF. The CDR3 region has the DNA TGCGCCAGCAGGCCAAACTCCGGGACACTTTACTATGGCTACACCTTC.